This section outlines one T cell receptor (beta chain) sequence together with its context. The data were obtained in a study of blood T cell repertoires in COVID-19. Across the whole study: PBMCs, B-cell-depleted T cells, or T cells provided the cDNA or gDNA that made up the material.

This CDR3 has 15 amino acids. Trimming cost V 5 bases and J 7 bases; bases outside gene matches: 13. CDR1 and CDR2 from the germline V gene are SGHDT and YYEEEE. TCRdb keeps only in-frame clones here, not all; method: immunoSEQ multiplex PCR. This sample has 240,000 or so clones; roughly 87% occur once, and the top ten carry around 6.9%. This receptor was obtained from a man aged 60-69 years who had recovered from COVID-19. This rearrangement joins TRBV5-6 to TRBJ1-2; the match to TRBD1 covers 8 bases. The specimen was peripheral blood. CDR3 coding DNA: TGTGCCAGCAGACATCAGGGGGCGCGGTGGAGTGGCTACACCTTC. It encodes CASRHQGARWSGYTF.